What follows is one T cell receptor (beta chain) and its context. Its antigen is still unknown. The data originate from a study of shared clonotypes between healthy human individuals. Study-wide results and caveats: Specimens sampled were limited to blood, with tissue repertoires likely differing. Across a handful of donors, naive CD4 shared 5% to 5.5%, naive CD8 over 3%, memory CD4 2% to 2.5%, memory CD8 0.4%.

The study drew all its donors from Caucasian adults living in Nashville, Tennessee. Clones were sequenced by immunoSEQ multiplex PCR, and TCRdb holds only the in-frame ones, with some missing. Here the sample spans under 2.5 million clones, just under 95% being singletons. Germline CDR1 and CDR2: MDHEN and SYDVKM. Between the trimmed V and J ends, which lost 10 bases and 4 bases, there was a span of 7 bases. The CDR3 extends over 10 amino acids. This TCR was sampled from a man aged 18 to 35 in good health. Some clones in this sample may be carry-over from other donors' samples. The V call is TRBV28, the J call TRBJ2-5; D is tentatively TRBD1 or TRBD2 (5 bases each). The sample was naive CD4+ T cells from PBMCs. The subset denotes: CD45RA+ positively selected. The CDR3: CATGRETQYF. The CDR3 DNA sequence: TGTGCCACAGGGAGAGAGACCCAGTACTTC.